The 15 T cell receptor beta chains below all came from one sample that was sequenced in a study of identical twins. TCRdb re-called the 5' RACE reads through MiXCR, storing one row per CDR3 protein. This repertoire shows around 480,000 distinct CDR3 sequences, 14% found once; its top ten account for 0.4% to 0.55%. This sample was also put to use in a study of yellow fever vaccine responses in identical twins.

The sequenced sample consisted of CD4+ T cells sorted from blood. These receptors all come from a woman aged 18-29 years in good health.

V is TRBV11-2 and J is TRBJ2-5, with D possibly matching TRBD2 (5 bases). The CDR3 runs to 15 residues. V lost 5 bases and J lost 2, with 15 bases in between. Germline CDR1 and CDR2: SGHAT and FQNNGV. The CDR3 nucleotides are TGTGCCAGCAGCGTACGACTAACGTCACAAGAGACCCAGTACTTC. It codes for CASSVRLTSQETQYF. Full variable domain (outside the CDR3, taken from reference TRBV11-2 and TRBJ2-5): EAGVAQSPRYKIIEKRQSVAFWCNPISGHATLYWYQQILGQGPKLLIQFQNNGVVDDSQLPKDRFSAERLKGVDSTLKIQPAKLEDSAVYLCASSVRLTSQETQYFGPGTRLLVL.

This clonotype was seen ten or more times. This chain connects TRBV29-1 to TRBJ1-1; 8 bases match TRBD1. Germline CDR1 is SQVTM and CDR2 is ANQGSEA. The CDR3 contains 12 residues. V trimming: 7 bases; J trimming: 4 bases; junction bases outside the gene matches: 5. The CDR3: CSALGQGTEAFF. CDR3 nucleotide sequence: TGCAGCGCACTAGGACAGGGCACTGAAGCTTTCTTT.

The V gene is TRBV20-1, the J gene TRBJ2-2; either TRBD1 or TRBD2 may fit D (5 bases each). The CDR3 has 12 residues. Trimming removed 4 bases from V and 13 bases from J, with 16 bases in between. Germline V gives CDR1 DFQATT, CDR2 SNEGSKA (reference sequence). The CDR3 here is CSATRGQLGLFF. The DNA for the CDR3 is TGCAGTGCTACTCGGGGCCAGCTTGGGCTGTTTTTT.

J is TRBJ2-1 and V is TRBV19; D uncertain. The V end lost 3 bases, the J end lost 10 bases, and 10 bases lay between the germline ends. The CDR3 is 12 amino acids. Looked up from germline, CDR1 is LNHDA and CDR2 is SQIVND (reference sequence). CDR3 DNA sequence: TGTGCCAGTAGTATTGGGCAGAACGAGCAGTTCTTC. It codes for CASSIGQNEQFF.

This chain joins TRBV7-6 and TRBJ2-4; D might be TRBD2 (7 bases). CDR1 is SGHVS, CDR2 FNYEAQ, per germline. V was trimmed by 7 bases and J by 0 bases, leaving 16 bases between them. This CDR3 spans 16 amino acids. As DNA, the CDR3 is TGTGCCAGCACCGAAACGGGGGGCCTAGCCAAAAACATTCAGTACTTC. It specifies CASTETGGLAKNIQYF.

V and J are TRBV28 and TRBJ2-7, with TRBD1 as a possible D gene (6 bases). V gave up 6 bases and J gave up 6 bases, with 18 bases separating them. Germline values: CDR1 MDHEN, CDR2 SYDVKM. This CDR3 is 14 amino acids long. CDR3 residues: CASRTTGFGGEQYF. CDR3 nucleotide sequence: TGTGCCAGCAGAACCACAGGGTTTGGCGGCGAGCAGTACTTC.

The chain couples TRBV5-1 to TRBJ2-2; 7 bases map to TRBD1. Germline V gene sequence: CDR1 SGHRS, CDR2 YFSETQ. This CDR3 is built from 16 residues. V lost 5 bases and J lost 0; bases outside the gene matches: 7. The CDR3 here is CASSLGGTPNTGELFF. The CDR3 nucleotides read TGCGCCAGCAGTTTAGGGGGCACTCCGAACACCGGGGAGCTGTTTTTT. The full variable domain, with the rest looked up from reference TRBV5-1 and TRBJ2-2, is KAGVTQTPRYLIKTRGQQVTLSCSPISGHRSVSWYQQTPGQGLQFLFEYFSETQRNKGNFPGRFSGRQFSNSRSEMNVSTLELGDSALYLCASSLGGTPNTGELFFGEGSRLTVL.

V and J are TRBV25-1 and TRBJ1-1; D is uncertain. The germline CDR1 and CDR2 sequences are MGHDK and SYGVNS. The V end lost 6 bases, the J end lost 4 bases, and 15 bases lay between the germline ends. The CDR3 consists of 14 residues. The CDR3 here is CASRFGEVTTEAFF. The CDR3 DNA sequence: TGTGCCAGCAGGTTTGGAGAAGTTACCACTGAAGCTTTCTTT. Full variable domain (outside the CDR3, taken from reference TRBV25-1 and TRBJ1-1): EADIYQTPRYLVIGTGKKITLECSQTMGHDKMYWYQQDPGMELHLIHYSYGVNSTEKGDLSSESTVSRIRTEHFPLTLESARPSHTSQYLCASRFGEVTTEAFFGQGTRLTVV.

J is TRBJ2-1 and V is TRBV28; possible D gene TRBD2, 5 bases. CDR1 and CDR2 (germline): MDHEN, SYDVKM. This CDR3 spans 13 amino acids. With 11 bases removed from V and 5 bases from J, the gap between germline ends came to 16 bases. The CDR3 DNA is TGTGCCTCGATCGGGATTACAGACAATGAGCAGTTCTTC. Translation gives CASIGITDNEQFF.

This chain connects TRBV7-9 to TRBJ1-2; the D gene is possibly TRBD1 (5 bases). The germline CDR1 and CDR2 sequences are SEHNR and FQNEAQ (reference sequence). Trimming pared 4 bases from V and 9 bases from J, leaving 15 bases between. CDR3 size: 13 residues. CDR3 coding DNA: TGTGCCAGCAGCTCCGGGACGGACCATAGCTACACCTTC. This sequence encodes CASSSGTDHSYTF.

This clonotype was detected a few times. This chain uses TRBV20-1 with TRBJ2-3; TRBD2 agrees at 8 bases. Trimming at V came to 7 bases and at J to 5 bases, leaving 14 bases not matched to a gene. The germline CDR1 and CDR2 sequences are DFQATT and SNEGSKA (reference sequence). There are 15 residues in the CDR3. The CDR3 reads CSGIITGLVRDTQYF. The CDR3 DNA reads as TGCAGTGGGATTATTACGGGACTAGTTCGAGATACGCAGTATTTT.

V and J are TRBV12-3 or TRBV12-4 and TRBJ2-3; 15 bases fit TRBD2. J lost 5 bases, V lost 5 bases, and 8 bases had no gene match. The length of the CDR3 is 17 residues. The CDR3 reads CASSARTSGRVVDTQYF. The CDR3 DNA reads as TGTGCCAGCAGTGCCCGGACTAGCGGGAGGGTCGTAGATACGCAGTATTTT.

This chain links TRBV5-1 with TRBJ2-7, with a tentative D call TRBD1 (5 bases). CDR3 length: 19 residues. Germline V gene data show CDR1 as SGHRS and CDR2 as YFSETQ. V shed 0 bases and J shed 1 base, with 23 bases lying between them. This CDR3 reads CASSLDAGNAPRWSYEQYF. The CDR3 DNA is TGCGCCAGCAGCTTGGATGCAGGGAACGCACCCAGGTGGTCCTACGAGCAGTACTTC.

This clonotype has just a few counts. The V and J genes are TRBV2 and TRBJ2-7, with 7 nucleotides matching TRBD1. V dropped 5 bases and J dropped 4; count of bases not matched to a gene: 8. Germline lookup yields CDR1 SNHLY and CDR2 FYNNEI. The CDR3 consists of 14 residues. The CDR3 sequence is CASSRPGQLYEQYF. The CDR3 nucleotides are TGTGCCAGCAGTAGGCCGGGACAGCTTTACGAGCAGTACTTC.

There are a few counts of this clonotype. This rearrangement joins TRBV20-1 to TRBJ2-5, with 7 bases identical to TRBD2. This CDR3 has 16 residues. J gave up 1 base and V 0 bases, and 8 bases lay outside the gene matches. Germline V lookup: CDR1 DFQATT, CDR2 SNEGSKA (reference sequence). For the CDR3, the DNA is TGCAGTGCTAGAGACACTGGGGGGGGAAGCCAAGAGACCCAGTACTTC. It is translated as CSARDTGGGSQETQYF.